Sequencing of this TCR beta chain was carried out in a study of blood T cells in healthy people across ages. Study-wide points: It was held that the diversity estimates obtained from one million T cells were underestimates. The study found more naive CD4+ cells and higher diversity in long-lived than aged donors.

Primers used in a second PCR of about 6 to 12 cycles were a sample-barcoded 5' primer and a J-beta primer mix. Each CDR3 protein gets one entry after TCRdb re-called the 5' RACE reads with MiXCR. The table has roughly 1 million distinct CDR3 sequences, roughly a quarter seen once. There are a few counts of this clonotype. Its target is not known. The individuals who served as donors were healthy Caucasians living in Russia, aged roughly 6 to 100. Per sample, a minimum of 6.5 million PBMCs were isolated. The CDR3 is made up of 16 amino acids. The ends lost 3 bases at V and 3 bases at J; junction bases unmatched: 12. Germline loops: CDR1 SGHRS, CDR2 YFSETQ. The same specimen was also included in a second study, on T cells of mothers and their children.

The clonotype originates from a girl aged 2-9 years in good health. V and J are TRBV5-1 and TRBJ2-7; 7 bases agree with TRBD2. Material for sequencing was blood. The CDR3 spells CASSSRWGAGLYEQYF. The CDR3 DNA follows: TGCGCCAGCAGCTCCCGGTGGGGAGCGGGACTCTACGAGCAGTACTTC.